The sequence of this T cell receptor (beta chain) was determined in a study of cytomegalovirus exposure and HLA in healthy donors (dated by TCRdb to the late 2010s). About the study as a whole: According to a later analysis, the roughly 120 validation repertoires were produced on the same platform as the 700 or so repertoires of the first cohort. The aim of the study was to test whether cataloging public T cell receptors could identify signatures of past pathogen exposure. A separate validation cohort of roughly 130 different subjects was used in addition to the 666-subject first cohort. High-throughput TCR immunosequencing, statistical association of individual TCRs with disease status, and machine learning were combined to predict cytomegalovirus infection status.

Points on this clone: Its recognized antigen is unknown. Base qualities are not recorded, but no much larger clone differs from it by a single base.

Study-wide findings and limitations: The study listed approximately 160 TCR beta chains as associated with cytomegalovirus. In both the original and validation cohorts, the classifier was reported to diagnose cytomegalovirus status with high specificity and sensitivity. Of the cluster scores, approximately 95% were above 0 in a later analysis, which found that TCRs clustered in the first cohort also tended to co-occur in the 95 to 150 validation repertoires. Across donors, most TCR sequences were observed very rarely, whereas some public TCRs were present in many individuals. The authors suggested that the approach could potentially be generalized to other disease states and immunological phenotypes. All 120 or so repertoires were used to score co-occurrence in the validation cohort in a later analysis, because that analysis had no HLA typing for the cohort. Three of the identified cytomegalovirus-associated TCR beta chains were confirmed in vitro to be specific for cytomegalovirus antigens.

The CDR3 starts with the cysteine, ends with the phenylalanine, and has 15 residues. The retained sequence is limited to the CDR3, 45 bases, with the frame set at the first base. Relative to germline, V is 1 base shorter and J is 0 bases shorter, with 8 bases between their ends. From a lookup of the germline V gene, CDR1 and CDR2 are SGHVS and FQNEAQ. The receptor library was made with the immunoSEQ multiplex PCR assay. As for the original processing: A statistical classification framework was built for diagnosing cytomegalovirus status from the catalog of TCR beta chain sequences. The table was pulled from immuneACCESS by TCRdb, which kept in-frame rearrangements only. Such tables lose some clones; where checked, under half of the loss comes from unresolved V genes, and the rest has no known cause. The V and J calls and clone size come from that table; D and trimming were worked out from the DNA. This sample has tens of thousands of clones in its table, and 95% to 98% of those were observed once. The ten biggest clones cover around 1.5% of the sample.

Separate from the approximately 700-subject first cohort, the validation cohort of about 120 subjects was the group to which the donors belonged. The sequence joins TRBV7-8 to TRBJ2-3; TRBD2 is perhaps the D gene, given 6 matching bases. This clonotype was sampled from a woman between 18 and 29 years old in good health and CMV-seropositive. Sequenced material: PBMCs. CDR3 loop: CASSLVAVSTDTQYF. The nucleotides are TGTGCCAGCAGCTTAGTAGCGGTCAGCACAGATACGCAGTATTTT.